A selection of T cell receptor beta chains follows, all from one sample in a study of Tregs in tolerant kidney transplant recipients. Only in-frame clones appear in the TCRdb table, and some are missing; sequencing was by immunoSEQ multiplex PCR. The sample contains tens of thousands of clones, roughly 89% of which appear only once. The sequenced material came from Tregs from blood. The receptors derive from a human donor in good health. CDR3s include the opening cysteine and the closing phenylalanine or tryptophan. Each record gives: clone size, J gene, V gene, D gene, CDR3 length, CDR3 protein, CDR3 DNA. A D gene is named only where the DNA matches it firmly. Where a row states a size, it is once, few, many or the class of an expanded clone; other rows omit it.

.,TRBJ2-7,TRBV5-4,.,16,CASSFGGERGPYEQYF,TGTGCCAGCAGCTTTGGGGGGGAGAGGGGGCCGTACGAGCAGTACTTC
.,TRBJ1-1,TRBV18,.,16,CASSPSAGIHDTEAFF,TGTGCCAGCTCACCATCCGCCGGGATCCACGACACTGAAGCTTTCTTT
.,TRBJ2-1,TRBV25-1,TRBD2,17,CASSVTLGLAGGLEQFF,TGTGCCAGCAGTGTCACGCTAGGACTAGCGGGGGGTCTCGAGCAGTTCTTC
.,TRBJ1-1,TRBV5-5,.,12,CASSPRGGRAFF,TGTGCCAGCAGCCCCAGGGGTGGGAGAGCTTTCTTT
.,TRBJ2-1,TRBV11-2,TRBD1,14,CASTVGQAYNEQFF,TGTGCCAGTACTGTGGGACAGGCATACAATGAGCAGTTCTTC
.,TRBJ2-7,TRBV4-2,TRBD2,17,CASSQDSALAGFYEQYF,TGTGCCAGCAGCCAAGATTCGGCGCTAGCGGGGTTCTACGAGCAGTACTTC
once,TRBJ2-5,TRBV5-6,TRBD2,19,CASSLDGSGGLRVKETQYF,TGTGCCAGCAGCTTGGATGGTAGCGGGGGTCTGCGGGTTAAAGAGACCCAGTACTTC
.,TRBJ2-3,TRBV6-4,.,14,CASSEREQADTQYF,TGTGCCAGCAGTGAACGGGAGCAGGCAGATACGCAGTATTTT
.,TRBJ1-3,TRBV15,.,15,CATSRAGLSGNTIYF,TGTGCCACCAGCAGAGCGGGGCTTTCTGGAAACACCATATATTTT
.,TRBJ1-2,TRBV4-1,.,15,CASSQDRPGFYGYTF,TGCGCCAGCAGCCAAGATCGACCAGGGTTTTATGGCTACACCTTC
.,TRBJ1-1,TRBV5-6,.,17,CASSLGARHHRNTEAFF,TGTGCCAGCAGCTTGGGGGCCCGCCACCATAGGAACACTGAAGCTTTCTTT
.,TRBJ2-5,TRBV11-3,TRBD2,12,CASSRGGETQYF,TGTGCCAGCAGTCGCGGGGGGGAGACCCAGTACTTC
once,TRBJ2-1,TRBV18,.,16,CASSPFLRDSYNEQFF,TGTGCCAGCTCACCATTCCTTCGGGACTCCTACAATGAGCAGTTCTTC
.,TRBJ2-6,TRBV7-6,.,17,CASSSLGAGPGANVLTF,TGTGCCAGCAGCTCCCTGGGGGCCGGTCCTGGGGCCAACGTCCTGACTTTC
.,TRBJ2-3,TRBV7-9,.,13,CASSLAGAGTQYF,TGTGCCAGCAGCTTAGCGGGGGCGGGGACGCAGTATTTT
.,TRBJ1-2,TRBV6-1,.,13,CASSAPGLYGYTF,TGTGCCAGCAGTGCCCCGGGTCTCTATGGCTACACCTTC
.,TRBJ2-7,TRBV16,.,14,CASSQSVGSYEQYF,TGTGCCAGCAGCCAATCGGTCGGGTCCTACGAGCAGTACTTC
few,TRBJ1-1,TRBV6-5,TRBD1,14,CASSVGQGNTEAFF,TGTGCCAGCAGCGTGGGACAGGGGAACACTGAAGCTTTCTTT
.,TRBJ1-2,TRBV5-6,.,14,CASSLTDRGYGYTF,TGTGCCAGCAGCTTGACGGACAGAGGTTATGGCTACACCTTC
.,TRBJ1-1,TRBV19,TRBD1,13,CASSADRVTEAFF,TGTGCCAGTAGTGCAGACAGGGTCACTGAAGCTTTCTTT
.,TRBJ2-3,TRBV7-3,TRBD2,15,CASAAGGVQADTQYF,TGTGCCAGCGCCGCCGGGGGGGTTCAGGCGGATACGCAGTATTTT
.,TRBJ1-5,TRBV18,.,15,CASSAIGDSNQPQHF,TGTGCCAGCTCTGCGATAGGGGATAGCAATCAGCCCCAGCATTTT
.,TRBJ2-7,TRBV6-1,.,12,CASGPRSYEQYF,TGTGCCAGTGGGCCCAGATCCTACGAGCAGTACTTC
once,TRBJ1-1,TRBV18,.,15,CASSPRRQANTEAFF,TGTGCCAGCTCACCTCGAAGACAGGCGAACACTGAAGCTTTCTTT
.,TRBJ2-5,TRBV30,TRBD2,16,CAWRFPRGSSEETQYF,TGTGCCTGGAGATTCCCTCGCGGGAGCTCGGAAGAGACCCAGTACTTC
.,TRBJ1-2,TRBV5-1,.,14,CASSLGGPAAGYTF,TGCGCCAGCAGCTTGGGGGGGCCCGCGGCTGGCTACACCTTC
.,TRBJ1-5,TRBV7-2,TRBD1,16,CASSLNRGAINQPQHF,TGTGCCAGCAGCCTCAACAGGGGGGCTATTAATCAGCCCCAGCATTTT
.,TRBJ2-3,TRBV5-6,.,14,CASSYLGRTDTQYF,TGTGCCAGCAGCTACCTGGGCCGCACAGATACGCAGTATTTT
.,TRBJ2-7,TRBV10-1,.,18,CASSLLIRDRVLTYEQYF,TGCGCCAGCAGTCTCCTCATCCGGGACCGAGTTTTAACCTACGAGCAGTACTTC
.,TRBJ2-1,TRBV7-3,.,13,CASSTQAYNEQFF,TGTGCCAGCAGCACACAGGCCTACAATGAGCAGTTCTTC
.,TRBJ2-3,TRBV28,TRBD2,16,CASSDVTSGNTDTQYF,TGTGCCAGCAGTGACGTTACTAGCGGGAACACAGATACGCAGTATTTT
.,TRBJ1-2,TRBV10-3,.,15,CAISESGGVNYGYTF,TGTGCCATCAGTGAGTCGGGAGGGGTTAACTATGGCTACACCTTC
.,TRBJ2-1,TRBV5-8,TRBD1,18,CASTLGTGTGNIYNEQFF,TGTGCCAGCACTCTAGGGACCGGGACAGGGAACATCTACAATGAGCAGTTCTTC
.,TRBJ1-2,TRBV2,TRBD1,14,CASSGYDRVYGYTF,TGTGCCAGCAGTGGGTACGACAGGGTCTATGGCTACACCTTC
.,TRBJ2-5,TRBV10-3,.,14,CAISESNLKETQYF,TGTGCCATCAGTGAGTCCAACCTAAAAGAGACCCAGTACTTC
.,TRBJ1-2,TRBV6-5,.,13,CASRPGGSYGYTF,TGTGCCAGCAGACCAGGCGGATCCTATGGCTACACCTTC
.,TRBJ1-2,TRBV27,.,12,CASSLLGISYTF,TGTGCCAGCAGTTTATTGGGGATCAGCTACACCTTC
.,TRBJ1-4,TRBV5-1,TRBD1,14,CASSFGQVNEKLFF,TGCGCCAGCAGCTTCGGACAGGTTAATGAAAAACTGTTTTTT
.,TRBJ2-5,TRBV2,TRBD1,11,CASRAGQASYF,TGTGCCAGCCGTGCCGGACAGGCCTCGTACTTC
.,TRBJ2-6,TRBV4-2,TRBD1,18,CASSYYRTGFSGANVLTF,TGTGCCAGCAGCTACTACCGGACAGGATTCTCTGGGGCCAACGTCCTGACTTTC
.,TRBJ1-3,TRBV18,.,15,CASSITGTKGNTIYF,TGTGCCAGCTCGATCACCGGGACTAAGGGAAACACCATATATTTT
.,TRBJ1-4,TRBV20-1,.,11,CSASGGEKLFF,TGCAGTGCTAGCGGAGGCGAAAAACTGTTTTTT
.,TRBJ1-2,TRBV5-5,.,14,CASSLPRQNYGYTF,TGTGCCAGCAGCTTGCCACGGCAGAACTATGGCTACACCTTC
.,TRBJ1-4,TRBV25-1,TRBD1,15,CASSLSGTGNEKLFF,TGTGCCAGCAGTCTCTCCGGGACAGGGAATGAAAAACTGTTTTTT
.,TRBJ1-2,TRBV2,.,14,CASSETPEDYGYTF,TGTGCCAGCAGTGAAACTCCGGAGGACTATGGCTACACCTTC
.,TRBJ2-2,TRBV5-1,TRBD1,15,CASSLGQGATGELFF,TGCGCCAGCAGCTTGGGTCAGGGGGCAACCGGGGAGCTGTTTTTT
.,TRBJ1-2,TRBV6-5,.,13,CASSYRLGYGYTF,TGTGCCAGCAGTTACCGGTTGGGATATGGCTACACCTTC
.,TRBJ2-5,TRBV5-1,TRBD2,14,CASSLGLAGETQYF,TGCGCCAGCAGCTTGGGACTAGCGGGGGAGACCCAGTACTTC
.,TRBJ2-7,TRBV27,.,18,CASSPSRTALIPLYEQYF,TGTGCCAGCAGTCCTTCGAGGACTGCACTTATCCCTCTCTACGAGCAGTACTTC
.,TRBJ2-2,TRBV5-6,TRBD1,15,CASRVKTGLGGELFF,TGTGCCAGCAGAGTGAAGACAGGGTTGGGCGGGGAGCTGTTTTTT
few,TRBJ1-1,TRBV2,.,12,CASRGLYTEAFF,TGTGCCAGCAGGGGGCTGTATACTGAAGCTTTCTTT
.,TRBJ1-1,TRBV19,.,13,CATRWGKNTEAFF,TGTGCCACCCGTTGGGGGAAGAACACTGAAGCTTTCTTT
.,TRBJ2-2,TRBV5-5,.,14,CASSRPDARRELFF,TGTGCCAGCAGCCGACCGGACGCGAGGCGGGAGCTGTTTTTT
once,TRBJ2-7,TRBV20-1,.,11,CSARGRLEQYF,TGCAGTGCTAGAGGTAGGCTCGAGCAGTACTTC
few,TRBJ2-3,TRBV11-2,.,13,CASSLGRESHLYF,TGTGCCAGCAGCTTAGGTCGGGAGTCACATCTGTATTTT